The 13 T cell receptor beta chains below come from one sample, sequenced in a study of T cell responses to AZD1222 COVID-19 vaccine. Sequencing was performed with immunoSEQ multiplex PCR; in TCRdb, only in-frame clones are kept and a portion is missing. The data show approximately 150,000 clones, roughly nine tenths seen once. The sequencing here drew on peripheral blood, taken on day 0 of AZD1222 vaccination. These TCRs come from an adult in good health.

The V call is TRBV7-8, the J call TRBJ2-2, with 8 bases identical to TRBD2. CDR1 is SGHVS and CDR2 is FQNEAQ in the germline V gene. The CDR3 totals 16 residues. V lost 1 base and J lost 6; bases outside the gene matches: 7. CDR3 loop: CASSLGLAGVSGELFF. The CDR3 DNA sequence: TGTGCCAGCAGCTTAGGGCTAGCGGGCGTATCCGGGGAGCTGTTTTTT.

This chain uses TRBV7-9 with TRBJ1-2; no definite D call. Per the germline V gene, CDR1 is SEHNR and CDR2 is FQNEAQ (reference sequence). CDR3 length: 13 amino acids. V was clipped by 6 bases and J by 3 bases, with 11 bases between them. DNA for the CDR3: TGTGCCAGCAGTCTTAGCGCGGACTATGGCTACACCTTC. Translation: CASSLSADYGYTF.

V is TRBV7-7 and J is TRBJ2-3; TRBD2 might be the D (6 bases). This CDR3 is 13 amino acids long. Germline V gene sequence: CDR1 SSHAT, CDR2 FNYEAQ (reference sequence). The V end was cut by 6 bases, the J end by 4 bases, with 11 bases between. CDR3 sequence reads: CASSPGASDTQYF. The CDR3 DNA sequence: TGTGCCAGCAGTCCGGGAGCCTCAGATACGCAGTATTTT.

This clone was observed once. The chain recombines TRBV2 with TRBJ1-2; D is uncertain. Trimming left V 2 bases short and J 7 bases short, with 11 bases between. Germline values: CDR1 SNHLY, CDR2 FYNNEI. CDR3 size: 13 residues. For the CDR3, the DNA is TGTGCCAGCAGTGAATCGAGCGTAGGTGGCTACACCTTC. Protein: CASSESSVGGYTF.

The CDR3 here is CATRDNMLTEAFF. The CDR3 bases are TGTGCCACCAGAGATAATATGCTTACTGAAGCTTTCTTT. The rearrangement links TRBV24-1 to TRBJ1-1, with D unresolved. The CDR3 is 13 amino acids. Germline CDR1 KGHDR, CDR2 SFDVKD. V lost 7 bases and J lost 5, with 13 bases in between.

J is TRBJ1-1 and V is TRBV2, with 7 bases matching TRBD1. This CDR3 has 17 residues. V lost 3 bases and J lost 0; bases outside the gene matches: 10. The germline V gene has CDR1 SNHLY and CDR2 FYNNEI. CDR3 loop: CASSDPGTADMNTEAFF. DNA of the CDR3: TGTGCCAGCAGTGATCCGGGGACAGCGGACATGAACACTGAAGCTTTCTTT.

The chain is built from TRBV19 and TRBJ2-2, with TRBD2 matching 7 bases. The germline gives CDR1 LNHDA, CDR2 SQIVND (reference sequence). V was clipped by 2 bases and J by 0 bases; unmatched bases: 6. The CDR3 is 17 residues long. Here the CDR3 DNA reads TGTGCCAGTAGTATACGAGGGAGGGGCGCGAACACCGGGGAGCTGTTTTTT. The encoded protein is CASSIRGRGANTGELFF.

The chain recombines TRBV6-5 with TRBJ1-3; D uncertain. The germline gives CDR1 MNHEY, CDR2 SVGAGI. This CDR3 contains 14 residues. V was cut by 5 bases and J by 2 bases, with 10 bases left in between. This CDR3 reads CASSLGGTGNTIYF. CDR3 bases: TGTGCCAGCAGTCTCGGAGGGACTGGAAACACCATATATTTT.

V and J are TRBV2 and TRBJ1-2, with 9 bases identical to TRBD1. Germline CDR1 SNHLY, CDR2 FYNNEI. Trimming cost V 6 bases and J 5 bases; bases outside gene matches: 10. This CDR3 is built from 15 residues. CDR3 sequence: CASSALDRGGYGYTF. In DNA, the CDR3 is TGTGCCAGCAGCGCGTTGGACAGGGGAGGTTATGGCTACACCTTC.

The chain couples TRBV4-2 to TRBJ2-2; 10 bases fit TRBD2. Looked up from germline, CDR1 is LGHNA and CDR2 is YNFKEQ. Trimming cost V 3 bases and J 0 bases; bases outside gene matches: 4. The CDR3 is made up of 17 amino acids. CDR3 loop: CASSQAGTSANTGELFF. CDR3 coding DNA: TGTGCCAGCAGCCAGGCCGGGACTAGCGCGAACACCGGGGAGCTGTTTTTT.

The chain is built from TRBV18 and TRBJ1-3; tentatively, D is TRBD1 (5 bases). Germline values: CDR1 KGHSH, CDR2 LQKENI. This CDR3 region has 18 residues. Deletions cut 3 bases from V and 0 bases from J, with 18 bases between. This CDR3 reads CASSPLRQTDLSGNTIYF. As DNA, the CDR3 is TGTGCCAGCTCACCCCTTCGACAGACCGATCTCTCTGGAAACACCATATATTTT.

This chain connects TRBV10-2 to TRBJ1-1, with D possibly TRBD1 on 5 matching bases. The ends were cut back, 10 bases at V and 1 base at J, with 13 bases in the middle. The germline V gene has CDR1 WSHSY and CDR2 SAAADI. This CDR3 comprises 13 residues. The CDR3 nucleotides are TGCGCCACCAGGGAGGCTCGGAACACTGAAGCTTTCTTT. Translated: CATREARNTEAFF.

The chain links TRBV5-1 to TRBJ1-1; the D gene is possibly TRBD1 (5 bases). Germline loops: CDR1 SGHRS, CDR2 YFSETQ. The CDR3 spans 15 residues. The V gene lost 7 bases and the J gene lost 2 bases, with 18 bases spanning the gap. CDR3 DNA sequence: TGCGCCAGCGGGGCAGGGTGGGGAGGAAACACTGAAGCTTTCTTT. Protein product: CASGAGWGGNTEAFF. The whole variable domain, remainder taken from reference TRBV5-1 and TRBJ1-1, is KAGVTQTPRYLIKTRGQQVTLSCSPISGHRSVSWYQQTPGQGLQFLFEYFSETQRNKGNFPGRFSGRQFSNSRSEMNVSTLELGDSALYLCASGAGWGGNTEAFFGQGTRLTVV.